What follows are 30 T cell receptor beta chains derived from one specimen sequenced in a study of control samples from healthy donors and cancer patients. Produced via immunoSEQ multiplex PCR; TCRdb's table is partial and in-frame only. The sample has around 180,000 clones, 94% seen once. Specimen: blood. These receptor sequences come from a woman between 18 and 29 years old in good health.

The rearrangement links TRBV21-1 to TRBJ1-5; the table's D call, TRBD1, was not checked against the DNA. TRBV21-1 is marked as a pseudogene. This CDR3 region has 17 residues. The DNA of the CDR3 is TGTGCCAGCAGCACTCAAGACAGGGGGAACAGGAGTCAGCCCCAGCATTTT. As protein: CASSTQDRGNRSQPQHF.

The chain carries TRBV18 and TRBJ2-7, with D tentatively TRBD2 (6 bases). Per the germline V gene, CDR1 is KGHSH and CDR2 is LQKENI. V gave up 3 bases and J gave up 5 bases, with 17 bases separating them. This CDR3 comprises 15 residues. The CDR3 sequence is CASSPYGGALDEQYF. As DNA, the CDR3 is TGTGCCAGCTCACCCTACGGAGGGGCTCTTGACGAGCAGTACTTC.

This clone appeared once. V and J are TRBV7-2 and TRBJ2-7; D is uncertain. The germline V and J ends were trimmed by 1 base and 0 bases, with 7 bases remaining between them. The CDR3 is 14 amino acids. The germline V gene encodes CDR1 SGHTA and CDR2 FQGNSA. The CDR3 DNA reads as TGTGCCAGCAGCTTAGGGTACGACTCCTACGAGCAGTACTTC. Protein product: CASSLGYDSYEQYF.

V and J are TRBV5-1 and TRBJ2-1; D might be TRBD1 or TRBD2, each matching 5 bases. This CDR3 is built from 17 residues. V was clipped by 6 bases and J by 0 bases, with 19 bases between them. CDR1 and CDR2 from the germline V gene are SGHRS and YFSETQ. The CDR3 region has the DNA TGCGCCAGCATGAGACCGGGGCATAAGAGCTCCTACAATGAGCAGTTCTTC. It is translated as CASMRPGHKSSYNEQFF.

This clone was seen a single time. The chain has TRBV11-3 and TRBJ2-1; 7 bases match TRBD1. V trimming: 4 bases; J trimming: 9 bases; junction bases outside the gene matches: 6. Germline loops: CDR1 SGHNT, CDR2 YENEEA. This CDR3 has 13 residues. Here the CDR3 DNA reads TGTGCCAGCAGCTGGGGACAGTCTGGTGAGCAGTTCTTC. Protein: CASSWGQSGEQFF.

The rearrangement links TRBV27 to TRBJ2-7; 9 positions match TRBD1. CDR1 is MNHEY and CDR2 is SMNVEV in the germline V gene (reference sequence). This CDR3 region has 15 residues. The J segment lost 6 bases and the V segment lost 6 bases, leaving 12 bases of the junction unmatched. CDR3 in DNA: TGTGCCAGCAGATTAATTCTGGGACAGGGTACCGAGCAGTACTTC. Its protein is CASRLILGQGTEQYF.

The CDR3 sequence is CASSPDRVLYGYTF. In DNA, the CDR3 is TGTGCCAGCTCACCGGACAGGGTTCTGTATGGCTACACCTTC. V and J are TRBV18 and TRBJ1-2; 8 positions agree with TRBD1. This CDR3 is built from 14 residues. After removal of 3 bases from V and 5 bases from J, the junction contained 5 bases not matched to a gene. CDR1 is KGHSH, CDR2 LQKENI, per germline. Supplemented by reference TRBV18 and TRBJ1-2, the full variable domain reads NAGVMQNPRHLVRRRGQEARLRCSPMKGHSHVYWYRQLPEEGLKFMVYLQKENIIDESGMPKERFSAEFPKEGPSILRIQQVVRGDSAAYFCASSPDRVLYGYTFGSGTRLTVV.

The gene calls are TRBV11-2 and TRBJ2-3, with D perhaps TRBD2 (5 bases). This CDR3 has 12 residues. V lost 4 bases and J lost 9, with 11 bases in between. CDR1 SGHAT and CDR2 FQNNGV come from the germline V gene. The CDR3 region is CASSSSGETQYF. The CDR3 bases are TGTGCCAGCAGCTCAAGTGGGGAGACGCAGTATTTT.

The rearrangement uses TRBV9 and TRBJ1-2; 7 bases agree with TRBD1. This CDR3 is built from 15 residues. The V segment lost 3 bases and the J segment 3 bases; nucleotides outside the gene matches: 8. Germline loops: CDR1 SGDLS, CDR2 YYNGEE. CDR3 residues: CASSERDRSYYGYTF. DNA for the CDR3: TGTGCCAGCAGCGAACGGGACAGAAGTTACTATGGCTACACCTTC.

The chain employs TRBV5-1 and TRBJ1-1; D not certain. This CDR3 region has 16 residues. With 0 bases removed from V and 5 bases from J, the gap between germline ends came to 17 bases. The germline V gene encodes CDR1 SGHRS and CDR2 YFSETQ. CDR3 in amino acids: CASSLAGTQAGTEAFF. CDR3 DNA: TGCGCCAGCAGCTTGGCGGGTACCCAAGCGGGGACTGAAGCTTTCTTT. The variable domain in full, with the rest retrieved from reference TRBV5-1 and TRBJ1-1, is KAGVTQTPRYLIKTRGQQVTLSCSPISGHRSVSWYQQTPGQGLQFLFEYFSETQRNKGNFPGRFSGRQFSNSRSEMNVSTLELGDSALYLCASSLAGTQAGTEAFFGQGTRLTVV.

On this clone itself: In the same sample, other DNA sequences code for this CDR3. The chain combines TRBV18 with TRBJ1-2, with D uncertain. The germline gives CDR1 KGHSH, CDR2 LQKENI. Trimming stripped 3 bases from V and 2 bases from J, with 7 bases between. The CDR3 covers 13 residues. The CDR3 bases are TGTGCCAGCTCACCGGACGGGAACTATGGCTACACCTTC. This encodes CASSPDGNYGYTF. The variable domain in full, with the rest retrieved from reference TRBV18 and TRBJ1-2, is NAGVMQNPRHLVRRRGQEARLRCSPMKGHSHVYWYRQLPEEGLKFMVYLQKENIIDESGMPKERFSAEFPKEGPSILRIQQVVRGDSAAYFCASSPDGNYGYTFGSGTRLTVV.

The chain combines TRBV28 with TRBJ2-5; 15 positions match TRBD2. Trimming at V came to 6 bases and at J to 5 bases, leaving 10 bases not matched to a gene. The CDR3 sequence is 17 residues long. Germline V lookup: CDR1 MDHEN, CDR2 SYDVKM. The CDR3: CASRTPGLAGGPETQYF. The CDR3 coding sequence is TGTGCCAGCAGAACACCGGGACTAGCGGGGGGCCCGGAGACCCAGTACTTC.

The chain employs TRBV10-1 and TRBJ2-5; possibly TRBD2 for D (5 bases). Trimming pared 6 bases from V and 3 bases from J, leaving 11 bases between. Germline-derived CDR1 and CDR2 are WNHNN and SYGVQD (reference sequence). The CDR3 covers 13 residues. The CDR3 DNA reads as TGCGCCAGCAGCGCACCCGGGGAAGAGACCCAGTACTTC. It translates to CASSAPGEETQYF.

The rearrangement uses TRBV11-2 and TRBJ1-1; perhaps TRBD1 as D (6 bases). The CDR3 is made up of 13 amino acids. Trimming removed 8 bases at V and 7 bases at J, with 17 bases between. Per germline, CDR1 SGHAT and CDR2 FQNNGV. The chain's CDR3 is CASLGGGVGEAFF. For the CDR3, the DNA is TGTGCCAGCCTAGGAGGGGGGGTCGGTGAAGCTTTCTTT.

For the CDR3, the DNA is TGTGCCAGCAAAAGCGACACCGGGGAGCTGTTTTTT. Its protein product is CASKSDTGELFF. This sequence joins TRBV6-5 and TRBJ2-2; D not certain. The CDR3 runs 12 residues. Trimming pared 7 bases from V and 3 bases from J, leaving 6 bases between. The V gene's germline CDR1 is MNHEY and CDR2 SVGAGI.

The CDR3 nucleotides read TGTGCCAGTACACAGGGGACAACTAATGAAAAACTGTTTTTT. Encoded protein: CASTQGTTNEKLFF. This chain joins TRBV2 and TRBJ1-4, with 7 nucleotides matching TRBD1. The V and J ends lost 9 bases and 0 bases, in that order; junction bases with no gene match: 4. The CDR3 is 14 amino acids. Germline V gene sequence: CDR1 SNHLY, CDR2 FYNNEI.

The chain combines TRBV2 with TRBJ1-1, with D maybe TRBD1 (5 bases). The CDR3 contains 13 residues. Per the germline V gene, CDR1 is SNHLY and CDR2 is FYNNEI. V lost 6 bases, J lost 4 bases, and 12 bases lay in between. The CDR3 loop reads CASRGLRGTEAFF. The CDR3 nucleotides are TGTGCCAGCAGAGGCTTGAGGGGCACTGAAGCTTTCTTT.

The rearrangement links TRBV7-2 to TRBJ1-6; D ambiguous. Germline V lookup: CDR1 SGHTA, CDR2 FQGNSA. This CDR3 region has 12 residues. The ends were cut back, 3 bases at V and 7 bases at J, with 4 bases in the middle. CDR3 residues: CASSFRNSPLHF. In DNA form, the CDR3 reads TGTGCCAGCAGCTTTCGAAATTCACCCCTCCACTTT. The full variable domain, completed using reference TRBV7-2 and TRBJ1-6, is GAGVSQSPSNKVTEKGKDVELRCDPISGHTALYWYRQSLGQGLEFLIYFQGNSAPDKSGLPSDRFSAERTGGSVSTLTIQRTQQEDSAVYLCASSFRNSPLHFGNGTRLTVT.

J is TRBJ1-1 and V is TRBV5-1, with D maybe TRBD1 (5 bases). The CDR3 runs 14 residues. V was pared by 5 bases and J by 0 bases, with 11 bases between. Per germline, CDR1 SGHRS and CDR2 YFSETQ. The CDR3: CASRAGRLNTEAFF. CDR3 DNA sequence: TGCGCCAGCAGAGCGGGACGCTTGAACACTGAAGCTTTCTTT.

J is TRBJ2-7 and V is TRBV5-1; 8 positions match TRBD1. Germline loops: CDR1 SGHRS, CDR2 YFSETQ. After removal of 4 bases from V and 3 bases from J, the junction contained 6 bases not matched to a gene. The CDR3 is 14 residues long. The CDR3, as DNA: TGCGCCAGCAGCCAGGGACAGGTCGGCTACGAGCAGTACTTC. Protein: CASSQGQVGYEQYF.

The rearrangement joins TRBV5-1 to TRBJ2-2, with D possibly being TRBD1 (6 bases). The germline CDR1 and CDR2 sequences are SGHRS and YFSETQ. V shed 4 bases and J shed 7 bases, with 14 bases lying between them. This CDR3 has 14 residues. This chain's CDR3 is CASSRDNPHGELFF. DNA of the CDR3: TGCGCCAGCAGCCGGGACAACCCTCACGGGGAGCTGTTTTTT.

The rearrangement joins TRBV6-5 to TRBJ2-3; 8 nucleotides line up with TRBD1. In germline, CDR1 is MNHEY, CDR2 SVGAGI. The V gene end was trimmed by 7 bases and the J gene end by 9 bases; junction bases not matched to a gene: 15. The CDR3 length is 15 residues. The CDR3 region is CASIIRDRSGRTQYF. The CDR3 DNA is TGTGCCAGCATTATCCGGGACAGGTCGGGACGAACGCAGTATTTT.

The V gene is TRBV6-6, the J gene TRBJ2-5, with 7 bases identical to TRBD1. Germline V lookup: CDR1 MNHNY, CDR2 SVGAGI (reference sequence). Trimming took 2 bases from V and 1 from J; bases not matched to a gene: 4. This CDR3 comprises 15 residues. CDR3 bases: TGTGCCAGCAGTTACCCCGGGACAGCCCAAGAGACCCAGTACTTC. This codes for CASSYPGTAQETQYF.

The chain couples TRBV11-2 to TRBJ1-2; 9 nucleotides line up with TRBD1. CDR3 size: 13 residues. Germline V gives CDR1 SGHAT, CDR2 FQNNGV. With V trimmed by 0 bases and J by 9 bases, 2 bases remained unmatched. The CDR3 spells CASSLEGQGSYTF. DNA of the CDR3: TGTGCCAGCAGCTTAGAAGGACAGGGGAGCTACACCTTC.

Written as DNA, the CDR3 is TGTGCCAGCAGTTACGGAACGGAAACTGGGGAGACCCAGTACTTC. Translation: CASSYGTETGETQYF. The V and J genes are TRBV6-2 or TRBV6-3 and TRBJ2-5; the D is unclear. The V gene's germline CDR1 is MNHEY and CDR2 SVGEGT. Trimming left V 2 bases short and J 5 bases short, with 15 bases between. The CDR3 sequence is 15 residues long.

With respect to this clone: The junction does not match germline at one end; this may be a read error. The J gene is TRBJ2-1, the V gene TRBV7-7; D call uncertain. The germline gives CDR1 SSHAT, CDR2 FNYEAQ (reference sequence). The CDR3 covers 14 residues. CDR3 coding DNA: TGTGCTAGCAGCTTATCTCCGGTTCACAATGAGCAGTTCTTC. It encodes CASSLSPVHNEQFF.

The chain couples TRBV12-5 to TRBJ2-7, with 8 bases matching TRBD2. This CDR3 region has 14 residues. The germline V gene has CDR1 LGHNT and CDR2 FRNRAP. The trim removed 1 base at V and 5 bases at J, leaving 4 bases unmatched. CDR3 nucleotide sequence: TGTGCTAGTGGTTTGGACCCCGGGAGGGACGAGCAGTACTTC. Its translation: CASGLDPGRDEQYF.

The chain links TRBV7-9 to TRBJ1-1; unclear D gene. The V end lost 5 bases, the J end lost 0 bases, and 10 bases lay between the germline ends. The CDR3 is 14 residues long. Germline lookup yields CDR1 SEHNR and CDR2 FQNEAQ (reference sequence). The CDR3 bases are TGTGCCAGCAGCCTCTCGACTTTGAACACTGAAGCTTTCTTT. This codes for CASSLSTLNTEAFF.

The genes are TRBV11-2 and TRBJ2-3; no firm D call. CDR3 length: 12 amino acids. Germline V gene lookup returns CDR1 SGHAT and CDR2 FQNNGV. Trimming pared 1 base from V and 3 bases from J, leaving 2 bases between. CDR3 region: CASSLGTDTQYF. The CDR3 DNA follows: TGTGCCAGCAGCTTAGGGACAGATACGCAGTATTTT. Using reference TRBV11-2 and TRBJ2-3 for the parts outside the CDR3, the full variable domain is EAGVAQSPRYKIIEKRQSVAFWCNPISGHATLYWYQQILGQGPKLLIQFQNNGVVDDSQLPKDRFSAERLKGVDSTLKIQPAKLEDSAVYLCASSLGTDTQYFGPGTRLTVL.

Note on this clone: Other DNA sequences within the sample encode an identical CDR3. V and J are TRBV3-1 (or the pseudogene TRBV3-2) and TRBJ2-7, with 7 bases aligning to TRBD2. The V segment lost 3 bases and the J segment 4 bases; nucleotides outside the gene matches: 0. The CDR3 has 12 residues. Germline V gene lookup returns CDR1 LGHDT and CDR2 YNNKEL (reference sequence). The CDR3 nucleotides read TGTGCCAGCAGCCAGGGGGGGTACGAGCAGTACTTC. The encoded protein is CASSQGGYEQYF.